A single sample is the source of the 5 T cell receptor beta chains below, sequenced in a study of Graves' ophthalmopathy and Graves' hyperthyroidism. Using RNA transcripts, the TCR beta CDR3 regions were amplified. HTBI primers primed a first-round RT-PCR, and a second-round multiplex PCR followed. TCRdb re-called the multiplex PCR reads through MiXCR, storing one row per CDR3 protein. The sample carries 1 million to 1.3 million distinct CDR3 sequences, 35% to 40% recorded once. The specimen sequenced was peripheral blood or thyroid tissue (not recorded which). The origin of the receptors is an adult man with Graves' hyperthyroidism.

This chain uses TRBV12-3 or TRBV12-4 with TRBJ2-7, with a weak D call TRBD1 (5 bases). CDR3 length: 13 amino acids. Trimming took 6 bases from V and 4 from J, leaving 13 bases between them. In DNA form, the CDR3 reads TGTGCCAGCAGAATAGGGGATCTTTACGAGCAGTACTTC. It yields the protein CASRIGDLYEQYF.

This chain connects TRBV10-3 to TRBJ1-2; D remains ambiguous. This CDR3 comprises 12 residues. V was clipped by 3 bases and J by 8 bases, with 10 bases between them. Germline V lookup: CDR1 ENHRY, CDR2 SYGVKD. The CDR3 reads CAISEAGGGYTF. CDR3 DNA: TGTGCCATCAGTGAAGCGGGTGGAGGCTACACCTTC.

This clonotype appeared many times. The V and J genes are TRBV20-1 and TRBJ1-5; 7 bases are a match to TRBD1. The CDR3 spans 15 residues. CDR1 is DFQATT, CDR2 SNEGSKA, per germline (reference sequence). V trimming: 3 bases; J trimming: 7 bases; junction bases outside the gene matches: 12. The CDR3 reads CSARLRGRRTQPQHF. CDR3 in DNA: TGCAGTGCTAGGCTGAGGGGGCGCCGGACCCAGCCCCAGCATTTT.

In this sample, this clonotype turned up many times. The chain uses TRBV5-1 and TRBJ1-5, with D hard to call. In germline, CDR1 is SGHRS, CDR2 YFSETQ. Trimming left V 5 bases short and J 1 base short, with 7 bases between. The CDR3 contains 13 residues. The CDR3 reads CASRAESNQPQHF. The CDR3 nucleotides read TGCGCCAGCAGAGCCGAGAGCAATCAGCCCCAGCATTTT.

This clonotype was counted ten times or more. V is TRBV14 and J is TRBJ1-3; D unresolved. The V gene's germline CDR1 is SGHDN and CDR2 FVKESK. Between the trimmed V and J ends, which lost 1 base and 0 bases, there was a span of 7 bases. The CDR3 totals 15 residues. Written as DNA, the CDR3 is TGTGCCAGCAGCCAAGGGAGCTACTCTGGAAACACCATATATTTT. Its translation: CASSQGSYSGNTIYF. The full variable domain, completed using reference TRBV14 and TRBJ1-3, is EAGVTQFPSHSVIEKGQTVTLRCDPISGHDNLYWYRRVMGKEIKFLLHFVKESKQDESGMPNNRFLAERTGGTYSTLKVQPAELEDSGVYFCASSQGSYSGNTIYFGEGSWLTVV.